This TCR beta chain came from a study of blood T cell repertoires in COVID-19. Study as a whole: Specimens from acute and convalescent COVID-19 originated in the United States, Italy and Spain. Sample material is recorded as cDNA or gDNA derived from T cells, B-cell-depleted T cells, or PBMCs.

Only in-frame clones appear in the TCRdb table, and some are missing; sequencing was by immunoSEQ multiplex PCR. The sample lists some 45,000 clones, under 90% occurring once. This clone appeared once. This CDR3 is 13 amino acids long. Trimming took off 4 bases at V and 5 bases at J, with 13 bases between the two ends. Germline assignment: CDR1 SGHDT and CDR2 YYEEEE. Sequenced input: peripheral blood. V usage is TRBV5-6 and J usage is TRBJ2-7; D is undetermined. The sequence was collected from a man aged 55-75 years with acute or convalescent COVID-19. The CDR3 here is CASSPSLSNEQYF. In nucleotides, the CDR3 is TGTGCCAGCAGCCCATCACTGAGCAACGAGCAGTACTTC.